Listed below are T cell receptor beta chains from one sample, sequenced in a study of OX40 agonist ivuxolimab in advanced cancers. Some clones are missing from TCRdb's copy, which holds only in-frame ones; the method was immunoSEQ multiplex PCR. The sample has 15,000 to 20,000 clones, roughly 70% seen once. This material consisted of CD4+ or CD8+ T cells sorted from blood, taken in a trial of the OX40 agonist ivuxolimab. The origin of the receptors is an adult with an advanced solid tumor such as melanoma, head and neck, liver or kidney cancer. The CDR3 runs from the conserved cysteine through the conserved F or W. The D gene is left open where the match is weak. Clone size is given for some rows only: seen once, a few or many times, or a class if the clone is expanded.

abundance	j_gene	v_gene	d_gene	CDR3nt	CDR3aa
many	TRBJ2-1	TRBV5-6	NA	TGTGCCAGCAGCTTGTACTACAATGAGCAGTTCTTC	CASSLYYNEQFF
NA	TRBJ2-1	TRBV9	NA	TGTGCCAGCAGCGTAGAGCGGAACAATGAGCAGTTCTTC	CASSVERNNEQFF
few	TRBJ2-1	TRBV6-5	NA	TGTGCCAGCAGTTATGGAGGGAATGAGCAGTTCTTC	CASSYGGNEQFF
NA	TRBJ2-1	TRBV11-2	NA	TGTGCCAGCAGCTTATGGTCTTCGGAGACCTTTTACAATGAGCAGTTCTTC	CASSLWSSETFYNEQFF
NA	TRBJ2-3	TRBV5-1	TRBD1	TGCGCCAGCAGCTTGGAGGGGGCATGGTCAGATACGCAGTATTTT	CASSLEGAWSDTQYF
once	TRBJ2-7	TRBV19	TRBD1	TGTGCCAGTAGTTCCGGGACAGGGCTTGACGAGCAGTACTTC	CASSSGTGLDEQYF
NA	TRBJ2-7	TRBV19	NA	TGTGCCAGTAGTCTCGACAGCTCCTACGAGCAGTACTTC	CASSLDSSYEQYF
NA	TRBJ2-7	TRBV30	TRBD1	TGTGCCTGGAGTACGACAGGGACCGACGAGCAGTACTTC	CAWSTTGTDEQYF
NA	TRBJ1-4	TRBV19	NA	TGTGCCAGTAGTATAGTGTGGGGATTTGCAACTAATGAAAAACTGTTTTTT	CASSIVWGFATNEKLFF
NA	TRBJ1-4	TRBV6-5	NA	TGTGCCAGCAGTTATAAGGACTCAACTAATGAAAAACTGTTTTTT	CASSYKDSTNEKLFF
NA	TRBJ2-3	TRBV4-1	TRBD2	TGCGCCAGCAGCCAGGATCTAGCGGGAGCATGGGGTACGCAGTATTTT	CASSQDLAGAWGTQYF
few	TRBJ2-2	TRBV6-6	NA	TGTGCCAGCAGTTATAACACCGCGAACACCGGGGAGCTGTTTTTT	CASSYNTANTGELFF
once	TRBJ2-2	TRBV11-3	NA	TGTGCCAGCAGCTTCCGTGGGCAGAACACCGGGGAGCTGTTTTTT	CASSFRGQNTGELFF
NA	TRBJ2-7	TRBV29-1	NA	TGCAGCGTTGAGGGGCCGGGGAAACAGTACGAGCAGTACTTC	CSVEGPGKQYEQYF
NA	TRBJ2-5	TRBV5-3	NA	TGTGCCAGCAGCTTTCGGCCTCAAGAGACCCAGTACTTC	CASSFRPQETQYF
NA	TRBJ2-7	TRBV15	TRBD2	TGTGCCACCAGGGACGGGGTAGCGGGACTCTACGAGCAGTACTTC	CATRDGVAGLYEQYF
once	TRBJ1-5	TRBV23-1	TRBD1	TGCGCCAGCGGCCGGGACAGGGGCAAATCGCCCCAGCATTTT	CASGRDRGKSPQHF
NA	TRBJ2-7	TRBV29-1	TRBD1	TGCAGCGTTGAAGTTGGGGACAGGGAAACCTACGAGCAGTACTTC	CSVEVGDRETYEQYF
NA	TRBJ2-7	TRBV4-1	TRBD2	TGCGCCAGCAGCCCGGGACTAGCGGGATCCTACGAGCAGTACTTC	CASSPGLAGSYEQYF
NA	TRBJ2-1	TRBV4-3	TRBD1	TGCGCCAGCAGCCACACAACAGGGGCCAATGAGCAGTTCTTC	CASSHTTGANEQFF
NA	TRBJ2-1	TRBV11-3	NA	TGTGCCAGCAGCTTAGGTCGGTCCAATGAGCAGTTCTTC	CASSLGRSNEQFF
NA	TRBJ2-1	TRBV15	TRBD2	TGTGCCACCAGCCCCACTAGCGGGAGCTCCTACAATGAGCAGTTCTTC	CATSPTSGSSYNEQFF
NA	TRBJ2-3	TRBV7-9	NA	TGTGCCAGCAGCCCCGCAGGCATAAGCACAGATACGCAGTATTTT	CASSPAGISTDTQYF
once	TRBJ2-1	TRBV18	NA	TGTGCCAGCTCACCAGACACCTACAATGAGCAGTTCTTC	CASSPDTYNEQFF
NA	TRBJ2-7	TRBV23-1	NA	TGCGCCAGCAGTCACGGGGTACCCTACGAGCAGTACTTC	CASSHGVPYEQYF
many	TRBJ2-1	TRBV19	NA	TGTGCCAGTAGTGGCCTCTCGGGGGAGCAGTTCTTC	CASSGLSGEQFF
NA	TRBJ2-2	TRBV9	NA	TGTGCCAGCAGCGTAGAGCACAGGAACACCGGGGAGCTGTTTTTT	CASSVEHRNTGELFF
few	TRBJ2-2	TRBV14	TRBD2	TGTGCCAGCAGCCAGGACGCGGCGGGAGGGCCCGGCGGGGAGCTGTTTTTT	CASSQDAAGGPGGELFF